This TCR beta chain was found in a study of cytomegalovirus exposure and HLA in healthy donors. Study outcomes and limitations: CMV serostatus alone was available as immune exposure information. Association of a missense DCLRE1C variant with TCR beta V- and J-gene trimming was reported in a later analysis.

PCR involved 60 Vbeta and 13 Jbeta primers. Some clones are missing from TCRdb's copy, which holds only in-frame ones; the method was immunoSEQ multiplex PCR. The table shows 120,000 or so clones, with 74% occurring only once. Nominally healthy donors provided the samples, though records likely missed some immune exposures. V shed 3 bases, J shed 3 bases, and the junction held 5 bases outside the gene matches. From germline, CDR1 is LNHDA and CDR2 SQIVND (reference sequence). CDR3 length: 15 amino acids. This clone occurred a few times. Its antigen remains unknown. Sample: PBMCs. The origin of this receptor is a woman aged 45 to 65 in good health and CMV-seropositive. J is TRBJ1-5 and V is TRBV19; 7 bases are shared with TRBD1. DNA for the CDR3: TGTGCCAGTAGTATTGGGGGACAGTCCAATCAGCCCCAGCATTTT. As protein: CASSIGGQSNQPQHF.